A selection of T cell receptor beta chains follows, all from one sample in a study of cytotoxic CD8 clonotypes in ibrutinib-treated CLL. The method was immunoSEQ multiplex PCR; TCRdb's version includes in-frame clones alone and lacks a portion of them. Of roughly 180,000 clones listed, around 70% are singletons. The starting material was PBMCs, obtained after 24 months of ibrutinib treatment. The receptors were gathered from a human donor with chronic lymphocytic leukemia. The CDR3 runs from the conserved cysteine through the conserved F or W. The D gene is left open where the match is weak. Clone size appears in some rows only: once, few, many, or a class for an expanded clone.

cdr3_nt | cdr3_aa | d_call | j_call | clone_size | v_call
TGCGCCAGCAGCTTGGTATTAGCGGGAGGGCCGGTTGAGCAGTTCTTC | CASSLVLAGGPVEQFF | TRBD2 | TRBJ2-1 | . | TRBV5-1
TGTGCCAGCAGCCTAGCGGGAGTGGGTGAGCAGTTCTTC | CASSLAGVGEQFF | TRBD2 | TRBJ2-1 | . | TRBV28
TGTGCCAGCAGACGTAGCGGGCGAAGCCTCCACGAGCAGTACTTC | CASRRSGRSLHEQYF | TRBD2 | TRBJ2-7 | . | TRBV6-5
TGTGCCACCCAGAACTCCTACGAGCAGTACTTC | CATQNSYEQYF | . | TRBJ2-7 | . | TRBV15
TGTGCCAGCAGCCCCCAAGGCTTCTACGAGCAGTACTTC | CASSPQGFYEQYF | . | TRBJ2-7 | . | TRBV11-2
TGTGCCAGCAGTGAAGCGACCGCCTACGAGCAGTACTTC | CASSEATAYEQYF | . | TRBJ2-7 | . | TRBV6-1
TGTGCCACCAGCAGAGAGGGGGGGGCGAGTGAGCAGTACTTC | CATSREGGASEQYF | . | TRBJ2-7 | . | TRBV15
TGTGCCAGCAGCCTTAACCCGGACAACTCCTACGAGCAGTACTTC | CASSLNPDNSYEQYF | . | TRBJ2-7 | . | TRBV2
TGTGCCAGCAGCCCCACCCGGGACAGGGTGCCCATATATTTT | CASSPTRDRVPIYF | TRBD1 | TRBJ1-3 | few | TRBV7-2
TGTGCCAGCAGCCCGGTGACAGGGAGAGCTGAAGCTTTCTTT | CASSPVTGRAEAFF | TRBD1 | TRBJ1-1 | . | TRBV11-1
TGTGCCAGCAGCCACCGGGACAGAGCTAACTATGGCTACACCTTC | CASSHRDRANYGYTF | TRBD1 | TRBJ1-2 | . | TRBV14
TGTGCCAGCAGCATCAACGTTCCGGGACAGCAAAGGTCCTACGAGCAGTACTTC | CASSINVPGQQRSYEQYF | TRBD1 | TRBJ2-7 | . | TRBV7-8
TGTGCTAGCAGCTTAGGGCCAGGGGCGTTCCAAGATAAGACCCAGTACTTC | CASSLGPGAFQDKTQYF | . | TRBJ2-5 | . | TRBV7-7
TGTGCCAGCAGCTTAGTGGGGGAGGGTTTGACCGACGAGCAGTACTTC | CASSLVGEGLTDEQYF | TRBD2 | TRBJ2-7 | . | TRBV7-3
TGTGCCAGCAGCTCAAAACAGGGGTACTTAGCCAAAAACATTCAGTACTTC | CASSSKQGYLAKNIQYF | TRBD1 | TRBJ2-4 | . | TRBV7-9
TGTGCCAGTAGTGACCAGGTGAGCTCCTACGAGCAGTACTTC | CASSDQVSSYEQYF | . | TRBJ2-7 | . | TRBV19
TGTGCCAGCTCACCATCAAGGGGTGGCACTGAAGCTTTCTTT | CASSPSRGGTEAFF | . | TRBJ1-1 | once | TRBV18
TGTGCCAGCAGCTTGGCGGACAGGGTTAATGGCTACACCTTC | CASSLADRVNGYTF | TRBD1 | TRBJ1-2 | . | TRBV5-6
TGTGCCAGCAGCGGACGGGACTCACCGGGACAGCCCCAGCATTTT | CASSGRDSPGQPQHF | . | TRBJ1-5 | . | TRBV7-9
TGTGCCAGCAGCTCCGACAGGGTCAGGCAGCCCCAGCATTTT | CASSSDRVRQPQHF | TRBD1 | TRBJ1-5 | . | TRBV7-2
TGCGCCAGCAGCTACGGGCGGGAGTTCACTGAAGCTTTCTTT | CASSYGREFTEAFF | . | TRBJ1-1 | . | TRBV5-1
TGCAGCGCCGGGGGCTGGGAGACCCAGTACTTC | CSAGGWETQYF | . | TRBJ2-5 | . | TRBV29-1
TGTGCCAGCAGCTTATGGCAGGGCGACAATGAGCAGTTCTTC | CASSLWQGDNEQFF | . | TRBJ2-1 | . | TRBV7-9
TGCGCCAGCAGCCAAGGGGTCCGGACAGGGAGAACTGGTGGCTACACCTTC | CASSQGVRTGRTGGYTF | TRBD1 | TRBJ1-2 | . | TRBV4-1
TGCAGTGCTACGGTTTTCTACGAGCAGTACTTC | CSATVFYEQYF | . | TRBJ2-7 | . | TRBV20-1
TGTGCCAGCAGCGTTCAGGGTGAAGCGTTTAACTATGGCTACACCTTC | CASSVQGEAFNYGYTF | . | TRBJ1-2 | once | TRBV9
TGTGCCAGCATCGGACTTTACGGTGAGCAGTTCTTC | CASIGLYGEQFF | . | TRBJ2-1 | . | TRBV7-9
TGCGCCAGCAGCTTTCAAGCGGCGAACACCGGGGAGCTGTTTTTT | CASSFQAANTGELFF | . | TRBJ2-2 | few | TRBV5-1
TGTGCCAGCACTGATGACAGGACCTACGAGCAGTACTTC | CASTDDRTYEQYF | . | TRBJ2-7 | . | TRBV5-4
TGTGCCAGCAGCGTATTTCAGGGGACGAACACCGGGGAGCTGTTTTTT | CASSVFQGTNTGELFF | . | TRBJ2-2 | . | TRBV9
TGTGCCAGCAGAGGACAGGGGGCTGCGGGCGGGGAGCTGTTTTTT | CASRGQGAAGGELFF | TRBD1 | TRBJ2-2 | . | TRBV6-1
TGTGCCAGCAGCGTAGGAAGTGGAGGGACAGATTCTGGAAACACCATATATTTT | CASSVGSGGTDSGNTIYF | TRBD1 | TRBJ1-3 | . | TRBV9
TGTGCCAGCTCAGGGGGGACAGGAACTACCTACGAGCAGTACTTC | CASSGGTGTTYEQYF | TRBD1 | TRBJ2-7 | . | TRBV18
TGTGCCAGTATTATATCAGCCTCAAACACCGGGGAGCTGTTTTTT | CASIISASNTGELFF | . | TRBJ2-2 | . | TRBV19
TGTGCCAGCAGCTTAGCGAGAGGCTTGTACCAACACTACGAGCAGTACTTC | CASSLARGLYQHYEQYF | . | TRBJ2-7 | . | TRBV7-8
TGTGCCAGCTCACCCCAGACAGGGGGAGTTTCATACTATGGCTACACCTTC | CASSPQTGGVSYYGYTF | TRBD1 | TRBJ1-2 | . | TRBV18
TGTGCCTGGAGCCGACAGGCGTTACGCAAAAACATTCAGTACTTC | CAWSRQALRKNIQYF | . | TRBJ2-4 | . | TRBV30
TGTGCCAGCAGCTTAGGCGGCCACGTGGACAATGAGCAGTTCTTC | CASSLGGHVDNEQFF | . | TRBJ2-1 | . | TRBV11-3
TGTGCCAGCAGCCCAAGGGACAGGGGTCGAAATGAGCAGTTCTTC | CASSPRDRGRNEQFF | TRBD1 | TRBJ2-1 | . | TRBV11-2
TGTGCCAGCAGCCCGCGGGCTAGCGCTGGGACCGGGGAGCTGTTTTTT | CASSPRASAGTGELFF | . | TRBJ2-2 | . | TRBV4-2
TGTGCCAGCTCACCGCGGTTGATTGGGACAGGGGGAACTGAAGCTTTCTTT | CASSPRLIGTGGTEAFF | TRBD1 | TRBJ1-1 | . | TRBV18
TGTGCCACCAGCAGGACCAAACAGGCTTTGGGTGGCTACACCTTC | CATSRTKQALGGYTF | . | TRBJ1-2 | . | TRBV15
TGTGCCAGCAGCTTAGTAGCGGGAGTACAAGAGACCCAGTACTTC | CASSLVAGVQETQYF | TRBD2 | TRBJ2-5 | . | TRBV7-9
TGTGCCAGCAGTTTAAAGATTAGCGGGATTCCGTTCTTC | CASSLKISGIPFF | TRBD2 | TRBJ2-1 | . | TRBV27
TGTGCCAGCAGCTTGCGGGGGGCTATCTATGGCTACACCTTC | CASSLRGAIYGYTF | . | TRBJ1-2 | . | TRBV5-6
TGTGCCAGCAGCTTAGTTGATTGGCCCGTCCCCTACGAGCAGTACTTC | CASSLVDWPVPYEQYF | . | TRBJ2-7 | . | TRBV7-9
TGTGCCAGCAGCTTGGCCGGGACAGAATTGGATACGCAGTATTTT | CASSLAGTELDTQYF | TRBD1 | TRBJ2-3 | . | TRBV5-8
TGTGCCAGCAGTGAATTGGCAGGGGGAGGGTCCTACGAGCAGTACTTC | CASSELAGGGSYEQYF | . | TRBJ2-7 | . | TRBV25-1
TGTGCCAGCAGCTTAGCGGGGGAATCCTACGAGCAGTACTTC | CASSLAGESYEQYF | . | TRBJ2-7 | . | TRBV7-6
TGTGCCAGCAGCTCAAGACTAAGTCGAACTTACAATGAGCAGTTCTTC | CASSSRLSRTYNEQFF | . | TRBJ2-1 | . | TRBV7-6
TGTGCCAGCAGCTTTAACCATCCTAGCTCCTACAATGAGCAGTTCTTC | CASSFNHPSSYNEQFF | . | TRBJ2-1 | . | TRBV11-3
TGTGCCTGGAATGGTGGTTTTAGCACAGATACGCAGTATTTT | CAWNGGFSTDTQYF | . | TRBJ2-3 | . | TRBV30